Given below is one TCR beta chain in context. Method: immunoSEQ multiplex PCR; TCRdb's copy keeps in-frame clones and lacks some. The sample records about 670,000 clones, about two thirds being singletons. The data belong to a study of shared clonotypes between healthy human individuals. Turning to the study itself: The study drew on a couple of women and three men aged 18 to 49 as donors.

Germline lookup yields CDR1 SEHNR and CDR2 FQNEAQ (reference sequence). The CDR3 is 14 residues long. V was trimmed by 5 bases and J by 9 bases, leaving 17 bases between them. There were no recent acute infections or vaccinations among the donors, who were healthy HIV-negative adults. The chain couples TRBV7-9 to TRBJ2-1, with a tentative D call TRBD1 (6 bases). The TCR comes from a woman aged 25 to 45 in good health. The sequenced material came from memory CD4+ T cells sorted from blood. Subset indicated: CD45RA-negative fraction. CDR3 in DNA: TGTGCCAGCAGCCTTCATTCAGGGGACGGTGAGCAGTTCTTC. Protein sequence: CASSLHSGDGEQFF. Together with reference TRBV7-9 and TRBJ2-1, the CDR3 gives the full variable domain: DTGVSQNPRHKITKRGQNVTFRCDPISEHNRLYWYRQTLGQGPEFLTYFQNEAQLEKSRLLSDRFSAERPKGSFSTLEIQRTEQGDSAMYLCASSLHSGDGEQFFGPGTRLTVL.